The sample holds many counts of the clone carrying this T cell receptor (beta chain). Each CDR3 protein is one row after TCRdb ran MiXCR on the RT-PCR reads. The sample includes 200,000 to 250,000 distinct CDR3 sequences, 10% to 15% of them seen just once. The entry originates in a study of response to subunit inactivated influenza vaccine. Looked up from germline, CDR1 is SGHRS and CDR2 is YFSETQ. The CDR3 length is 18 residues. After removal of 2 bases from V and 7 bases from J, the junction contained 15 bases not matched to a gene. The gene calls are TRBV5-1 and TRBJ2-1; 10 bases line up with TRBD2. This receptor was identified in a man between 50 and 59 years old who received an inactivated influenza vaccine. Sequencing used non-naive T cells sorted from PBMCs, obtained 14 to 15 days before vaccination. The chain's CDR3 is CASSLGIPGLARQNEQFF. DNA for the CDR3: TGCGCCAGCAGCTTAGGAATTCCGGGACTAGCGAGGCAAAATGAGCAGTTCTTC.